Given below is one TCR beta chain in context. There is no known antigen for this receptor. No quality values exist for individual bases; no much larger clone is one base distant. Whole blood was collected in K2EDTA tubes by collaborating institutions according to the institutions' own protocols. Collaborator samples were shipped for TCRbeta analysis as frozen whole blood, isolated PBMCs, or DNA extracted from either sample type. This specimen comes from a study of blood T cell repertoires in COVID-19 (dated by TCRdb to about 2020). Concerning the study at large: Samples covering the acute and convalescent phases of COVID-19 were provided by collaborators in the United States, Italy and Spain. The prospective study material was composed of cDNA or gDNA derived from T cells, B-cell-depleted T cells, or PBMCs. Subjects who had been exposed to COVID-19, were actively infected with it, or had recovered from it provided the deeply sampled blood TCRbeta repertoires that made up the dataset. A freely available public database, intended as a resource for researchers studying the immune response to SARS-CoV-2, is where the repertoires were released. Samples came from the ongoing ImmuneRACE study (first 160 participants) plus 1,254 subjects from 6 global collaborators. Nearly every sample came with metadata listing a de-identified subject ID, COVID-19 status, age in years and sex. HLA class I and class II types, where available, came from metadata supplied by the sample provider rather than from assay-based typing.

CDR1 SGDLS and CDR2 YYNGEE were looked up in the germline V gene. V is shortened by 4 bases, J by 1 base, and the region joining them spans 11 bases. The CDR3 goes from the cysteine to the phenylalanine over 15 residues. Just the 45-base CDR3 DNA is kept, in frame starting at base 1. The immunoSEQ Assay, a bias-controlled multiplex PCR, was used to amplify TCRbeta CDR3 regions from genomic DNA. Processing in the source paper ran as follows. The number of nucleated cells in each sample was estimated from the amplification of reference gene primers within the assay. To quantify the absolute abundance of each unique TCRbeta CDR3 rearrangement, sequence reads were collapsed and filtered. Productive Simpson clonality was computed per sample as the square root of Simpson's diversity index over productive rearrangements. TCRdb mirrors the immuneACCESS table, restricted to in-frame sequences. Some clones are absent from its copies; in checked studies, under half trace to an unresolved V gene, and the reason for the others is unknown. Clonal size and the V and J genes are those of that table, whereas D and trimming came from the DNA. Here the sample has around 160,000 clones; 80% to 90% occur a single time. The ten largest clonotypes hold about 2.8% of the sample.

Paper-wide results and their limitations: Clinical and demographic metadata were provided uncurated, with the amount varying by source and participant.

The TCR originated in a man aged 55 to 69 with acute or convalescent COVID-19. The receptor chain draws on TRBV9 and TRBJ2-2, with TRBD2 tentatively as D gene (5 bases match). The sample taken for sequencing was peripheral blood. The DNA reads TGTGCCAGCAGCCGACCCGGGATGAACACCGGGGAGCTGTTTTTT. The translation is CASSRPGMNTGELFF.